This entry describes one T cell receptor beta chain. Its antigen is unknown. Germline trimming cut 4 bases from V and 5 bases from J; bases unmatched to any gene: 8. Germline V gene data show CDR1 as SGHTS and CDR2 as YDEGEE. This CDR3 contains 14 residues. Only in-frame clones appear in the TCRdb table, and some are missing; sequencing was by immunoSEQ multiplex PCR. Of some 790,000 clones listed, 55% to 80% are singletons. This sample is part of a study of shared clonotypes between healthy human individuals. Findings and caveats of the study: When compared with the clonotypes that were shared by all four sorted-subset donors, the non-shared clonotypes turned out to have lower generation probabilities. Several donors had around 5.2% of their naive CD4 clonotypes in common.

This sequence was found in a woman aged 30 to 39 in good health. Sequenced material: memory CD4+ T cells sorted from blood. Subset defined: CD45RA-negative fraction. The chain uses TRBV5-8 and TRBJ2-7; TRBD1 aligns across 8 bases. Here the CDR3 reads CASSPRTGIHEQYF. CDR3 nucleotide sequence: TGTGCCAGCAGCCCAAGGACAGGGATACACGAGCAGTACTTC.